One sample yielded the 15 T cell receptor beta chains listed below, sequenced in a study of PD-1 blockade in classical Hodgkin lymphoma. Time point in this sample: newly diagnosed, previously untreated cHL patient sample. Clones were read by immunoSEQ multiplex PCR, and TCRdb kept only the in-frame ones, dropping some. Of tens of thousands of clones in the sample, over 90% were seen once. The sequencing sample was made of peripheral blood mononuclear cells (PBMCs). Receptor source: a human donor with classical Hodgkin lymphoma.

This clone was counted a single time. The V and J genes are TRBV28 and TRBJ1-2; D unresolved. The CDR3 consists of 14 residues. Trimming stripped 2 bases from V and 3 bases from J, with 10 bases between. Germline CDR1 reads MDHEN; CDR2 reads SYDVKM. DNA for the CDR3: TGTGCCAGCAGTTTACATCAGGATCACTATGGCTACACCTTC. It yields the protein CASSLHQDHYGYTF.

V usage is TRBV6-5 and J usage is TRBJ1-1, with TRBD1 matching over 8 bases. Germline V gene sequence: CDR1 MNHEY, CDR2 SVGAGI. The CDR3 is made up of 15 amino acids. With 7 bases clipped from V and 4 bases from J, the junction kept 11 bases outside the gene matches. This chain's CDR3 is CASTPYSGGGTEAFF. CDR3 nucleotide sequence: TGTGCCAGCACCCCGTATTCAGGGGGCGGCACTGAAGCTTTCTTT.

This clone came up a few times. The gene calls are TRBV7-9 and TRBJ1-4; possibly TRBD1 for D (5 bases). The CDR3 extends over 14 amino acids. Germline V gives CDR1 SEHNR, CDR2 FQNEAQ (reference sequence). V was cut by 5 bases and J by 2 bases, with 9 bases left in between. The CDR3 DNA reads TGTGCCAGCAGCCCGTCAGGGACTAATGAAAAACTGTTTTTT. Its protein product is CASSPSGTNEKLFF.

This clone was seen only once. The chain is built from TRBV4-2 and TRBJ2-2, with D possibly TRBD2 on 6 matching bases. This CDR3 region has 15 residues. Per germline, CDR1 LGHNA and CDR2 YNFKEQ. V was shortened by 0 bases and J by 4 bases, with 9 bases between the two germline ends. The CDR3 DNA reads as TGTGCCAGCAGCCAAGAGACTAGTTCCACCGGGGAGCTGTTTTTT. This encodes CASSQETSSTGELFF.

This sequence joins TRBV5-4 and TRBJ2-3; 8 bases are shared with TRBD2. CDR1 is SGHNT, CDR2 YYREEE, per germline (reference sequence). V lost 0 bases to trimming and J lost 4 bases; unmatched junction nucleotides: 13. The CDR3 covers 18 residues. This CDR3 reads CASSLGGGGRGFADTQYF. CDR3 sequence (DNA): TGTGCCAGCAGCTTGGGCGGCGGGGGGCGCGGGTTCGCAGATACGCAGTATTTT.

CDR3 coding DNA: TGTGCCAGCAGCTTACTGTATAGTTCCTACGAGCAGTACTTC. Translating it yields CASSLLYSSYEQYF. The gene calls are TRBV7-2 and TRBJ2-7; D ambiguous. Trimming took 2 bases from V and 1 from J, leaving 9 bases between them. Germline V gives CDR1 SGHTA, CDR2 FQGNSA. The CDR3 loop spans 14 amino acids.

The chain couples TRBV9 to TRBJ1-1, with a weak D call TRBD1 (5 bases). Germline-derived CDR1 and CDR2 are SGDLS and YYNGEE. Trimming removed 0 bases at V and 7 bases at J, with 10 bases between. The CDR3 totals 13 residues. The CDR3 reads CASSVAPGLEAFF. CDR3 nucleotides: TGTGCCAGCAGCGTAGCTCCGGGGCTTGAAGCTTTCTTT.

This rearrangement joins TRBV15 to TRBJ1-2; D is ambiguous. From germline, CDR1 is LNHNV and CDR2 YYDKDF (reference sequence). The CDR3 totals 16 residues. V was shortened by 0 bases and J by 7 bases, with 18 bases between the two germline ends. In nucleotides, the CDR3 is TGTGCCACCAGCAGAGACGGGAACAGATATCTTATTGGCTACACCTTC. Encoded protein: CATSRDGNRYLIGYTF.

The V and J genes are TRBV11-2 and TRBJ2-5; 9 nucleotides align to TRBD1. Losses at the gene ends were 5 bases for V and 4 bases for J; bases not matched to a gene: 8. CDR1 and CDR2 from the germline V gene are SGHAT and FQNNGV. The CDR3 spans 15 residues. In DNA form, the CDR3 reads TGTGCCAGCAGCCCAGGGACAGGGAGGAGAGAGACCCAGTACTTC. Translation gives CASSPGTGRRETQYF.

The chain employs TRBV19 and TRBJ1-1; D gene uncertain. Trimming cost V 11 bases and J 1 base, with 17 bases left between them. Per the germline V gene, CDR1 is LNHDA and CDR2 is SQIVND (reference sequence). The CDR3 is made up of 14 amino acids. The CDR3 nucleotides are TGTGCCTCATACCAGAGTAGGGCGAACACTGAAGCTTTCTTT. It is translated as CASYQSRANTEAFF.

V is TRBV6-1 and J is TRBJ2-7; possibly TRBD1 for D (6 bases). V gave up 10 bases and J gave up 3 bases, with 13 bases separating them. CDR3 length: 12 amino acids. Per the germline V gene, CDR1 is MNHNS and CDR2 is SASEGT. CDR3 sequence (DNA): TGTGCCACCCTCGAGGGGGTCTACGAGCAGTACTTC. It codes for CATLEGVYEQYF.

The genes are TRBV5-1 and TRBJ1-1, with D unclear. Trimming pared 1 base from V and 4 bases from J, leaving 20 bases between. From germline, CDR1 is SGHRS and CDR2 YFSETQ. The CDR3 totals 17 residues. CDR3 sequence reads: CASSLHGPLPTLTEAFF. For the CDR3, the DNA is TGCGCCAGCAGCTTGCATGGGCCCCTACCGACCCTCACTGAAGCTTTCTTT.

This chain connects TRBV15 to TRBJ2-5, with TRBD2 matching over 7 bases. J gave up 5 bases and V 0 bases, and 9 bases lay outside the gene matches. The CDR3 length is 16 residues. Germline assignment: CDR1 LNHNV and CDR2 YYDKDF (reference sequence). The CDR3: CATSRDREGTWETQYF. CDR3 DNA: TGTGCCACCAGCAGAGACAGGGAGGGGACGTGGGAGACCCAGTACTTC.

This clone was recorded only once. The rearrangement links TRBV18 to TRBJ2-7; the D is unclear. Trimming shortened V by 2 bases and J by 5 bases, and 13 bases separated the two germline ends. Germline V gene sequence: CDR1 KGHSH, CDR2 LQKENI. This CDR3 contains 14 residues. The CDR3, as DNA: TGTGCCAGCTCACCAGTCGTCACCGTGAACGAGCAGTACTTC. Its translation is CASSPVVTVNEQYF.

This clone was counted once. The chain couples TRBV6-6 to TRBJ1-1; tentatively, D is TRBD1 (5 bases). Deletions cut 3 bases from V and 6 bases from J, with 20 bases between. Germline V CDR1 and CDR2: MNHNY, SVGAGI (reference sequence). This CDR3 region has 16 residues. The DNA of the CDR3 is TGTGCCAGCAGTTATCGGCAGGGTAGGTTCGGCCCTGAAGCTTTCTTT. Its translation: CASSYRQGRFGPEAFF.